Here is one T cell receptor (beta chain) with its context. This clonotype appeared a single time. Its antigen target is currently unknown. Base qualities were left out, and no much larger clone turns up one base away. A single read constitutes weak evidence. Explained via the paper, the time point label denotes: persistent/refractory GD, antithyroid drugs over 5 years with positive TRAb. For both TCR sequencing and RNA sequencing, RNA was extracted from PBMCs using TRIzol. Graves' disease was diagnosed according to American Thyroid Association guidelines. Patients were recruited from an endocrinology department in Xi'an, China. Each patient gave roughly 10 milliliters of peripheral blood, collected in an EDTA anticoagulant tube. PBMCs were isolated by Ficoll Paque Plus density gradient separation without further T cell sorting. An Agilent 2100 Bioanalyzer and agarose gel were used to check RNA quality, and a NanoDrop 2000 was used to measure RNA concentration.

These data are taken from a study of regulatory T cells in long-lasting Graves disease (dated by TCRdb to the early 2020s). Concerning the study at large: Persistent Graves' disease was defined as persistently positive TSH receptor autoantibodies together with antithyroid drug treatment for over 5 years. Patients with persistent Graves' disease were compared with patients with newly diagnosed Graves' disease using TCR sequencing and RNA sequencing of peripheral blood. The study was registered as a clinical trial and conducted in China. A total of around 33 samples underwent TCR sequencing, from about 13 patients with persistent Graves' disease and some 20 patients with newly diagnosed Graves' disease. Antithyroid drugs had been taken for ten to twelve years on average by persistent Graves' disease patients in the clinical cohort.

General findings and caveats noted by the study authors: The authors acknowledged the small sample size as a limitation that may reduce accuracy. Compared with newly diagnosed patients, persistent Graves' disease patients had lower TCR Shannon entropy and fewer highly expanded clones, which suggests clonal expansion. Preferential use of TRBV28, TRBJ1-2 and TRBJ2-5 was observed in persistent disease, whereas TRBV20-1 and TRBJ2-1 were favored in newly diagnosed disease. Because the primary lesion, thyroid tissue, could not be accessed, the study looked at peripheral blood alone. Persistent patients shared more public clonotypes among themselves (2,741) than newly diagnosed patients did (about 970). Sequencing and analysis were restricted to the TCR beta chain.

Libraries were made using multiplex PCR. TCRdb names Illumina HiSeq 4000 as the instrument used. To build TCR beta libraries, CDR3 regions were amplified by Arm-PCR using iRepertoire HTBI primers. Before sequencing, the PCR products went through gel purification. In the original analysis: A total of fewer than 80 TRBV and some 15 TRBJ segments were identified across samples and were used for gene usage analysis of CDR3 amino acid clonotypes. COPE and FqMerger were used to merge filtered high-quality paired reads into contigs. BLAST was used to align contigs to the IMGT TRBV, TRBD and TRBJ reference genes, and CDR3 was defined following IMGT. Any clonotype with a frequency above 0.1% was classified as a highly expanded clone. Shannon entropy was used to measure repertoire diversity, and the Gini coefficient was used to measure V-J evenness. Clonotypes shared by more than one individual were considered public. The public sequencing data were trimmed at Q25 with fastp and processed into clonotypes with MiXCR by TCRdb, which kept only in-frame beta chains. When rows share a CDR3 protein, they turn into one entry using the most common DNA and genes. The V and J calls here are based on TCRdb, not the publication. The sample table holds roughly 300,000 distinct CDR3 sequences, of which 22% were seen once. The ten most abundant clones make up just over 55% of the sample.

Trimming removed 7 bases from V and 0 bases from J, leaving 18 bases between the germline ends. The CDR1 and CDR2 encoded by the germline V gene (reference sequence) are LNHDA and SQIVND. From the cysteine through the phenylalanine, the CDR3 covers 16 amino acids. Only the CDR3 part of the read is kept: 48 bases, read in frame from the first base. The sequence links TRBV19 to TRBJ1-1; D gene: possibly TRBD1, on 6 matching bases. The source was peripheral blood mononuclear cells (PBMCs), collected when the disease was refractory, from a patient treated with antithyroid drugs. The TCR was taken from a female donor with Graves disease. CDR3 region: CASTLTGAGMNTEAFF. The nucleotide sequence is TGTGCCAGTACCCTTACGGGGGCAGGGATGAACACTGAAGCTTTCTTT.